These 2 T cell receptor beta chains were sequenced from one sample in a study of blood T cell repertoires in COVID-19. Repertoires were generated with immunoSEQ multiplex PCR, while TCRdb's copy carries only in-frame clones and drops some. The top ten hold approximately 2.9% of the sample, which has 62,000 or so clones, around 87% seen once. Sequenced: peripheral blood. Receptors originate from a man between 50 and 59 years old with acute or convalescent COVID-19.

The chain carries TRBV20-1 and TRBJ2-5, with 9 positions matching TRBD2. CDR3 length: 15 amino acids. Germline lookup yields CDR1 DFQATT and CDR2 SNEGSKA (reference sequence). Losses at the gene ends were 3 bases for V and 0 bases for J; bases not matched to a gene: 5. The CDR3 coding sequence is TGCAGTGCTAGTCCCAGCGGGGGGTACCAAGAGACCCAGTACTTC. Its protein is CSASPSGGYQETQYF.

The sample holds a few counts of this clone. The rearrangement uses TRBV11-2 and TRBJ1-5, with TRBD1 matching over 7 bases. The CDR3 totals 12 residues. Germline CDR1 SGHAT, CDR2 FQNNGV. With 5 bases clipped from V and 9 bases from J, the junction kept 4 bases outside the gene matches. The CDR3 nucleotides are TGTGCCAGCAGCCCAAACAGGGGGCCCCAGCATTTT. Translating it yields CASSPNRGPQHF. The full variable domain, completed using reference TRBV11-2 and TRBJ1-5, is EAGVAQSPRYKIIEKRQSVAFWCNPISGHATLYWYQQILGQGPKLLIQFQNNGVVDDSQLPKDRFSAERLKGVDSTLKIQPAKLEDSAVYLCASSPNRGPQHFGDGTRLSIL.